This T cell receptor beta chain was recorded in a study of radiotherapy plus CTLA-4 blockade in lung cancer. Background on the study: Around 18% of enrolled patients responded objectively, and around 30% had disease control.

This clone was counted a few times. The antigen is undetermined. Clones were sequenced by immunoSEQ multiplex PCR, and TCRdb holds only the in-frame ones, with some missing. The top ten hold approximately 3.4% of the sample, which has approximately 47,000 clones, around 83% seen once. Findings of the study overall: In blood, TCR clones derived from the tumor expanded after radiotherapy plus ipilimumab.

The material was peripheral blood, obtained from a patient treated with radiotherapy plus ipilimumab. The sequence was obtained from a human donor with non-small cell lung cancer who had stable disease on radiotherapy plus ipilimumab.

The CDR3 nucleotides read TGTGCCAGTAGTATAGCCGCGCGGGGTGGCTACACCTTC. It is translated as CASSIAARGGYTF. The V gene is TRBV19, the J gene TRBJ1-2; D ambiguous. V gave up 1 base and J gave up 7 bases, with 10 bases separating them. CDR1 and CDR2 from the germline V gene are LNHDA and SQIVND (reference sequence). This CDR3 spans 13 amino acids.